Given below is one TCR beta chain in context. No antigen is known for it. The instrument given in TCRdb is Illumina HiSeq 2000. The TCR beta cDNA libraries were made using 5'RACE template switching, a step that added both a universal primer site and unique molecular identifiers. Priming for cDNA synthesis came from the TCR beta constant segment, and two successive PCR amplification steps followed. As for the authors' bioinformatics: MIGEC was used to demultiplex reads and group the reads by UMI, and MiTCR was used to assemble and quantify clonotypes. To exclude erroneous sequences, only TCR cDNA sequences supported by at least two reads were retained. The tcR package was used for downstream repertoire analysis, and clonotypes were matched across fractions by CDR3 nucleotide sequence plus V segment. VDJmatch was used to annotate antigen specificity against VDJdb, with one amino acid substitution allowed in CDR3. TCRdb reprocessed the raw reads; every CDR3 protein sequence is a single record, and DNA is not supplied. TCRdb, not the authors, supplied the V and J calls. The data table for this sample lists 350,000 to 450,000 distinct CDR3 sequences. The ten largest make up over 4% of the sample.

The data originate from a study of T cells expressing NK-cell markers (dated by TCRdb to about 2020). For context, the study as a whole: TCR beta-chain repertoires were profiled in sorted CD3+CD56+NKG2C+, CD3+CD56+NKG2C- and CD3+CD56-NKG2C+ T-cell subsets from several donors. Of the eight sequenced donors, seven were found to be HCMV-seropositive and one was found to be HCMV-seronegative. The eight sequenced donors were randomly selected healthy volunteers, three men and five women. Sequencing of the libraries produced 2 x 150 bp reads on Illumina HiSeq 2000/2500, MiSeq or NextSeq. Here is what the overall study found, with its caveats: Those dominant clonotypes were again the most abundant among CD3+CD56-NKG2C+ cells in several donors, at about 28.3-60.1%. It remained unclear whether the expanded NKG2C-expressing T cell clones were specific for HCMV antigens. For five or six donors, the dominant CD3+CD56+NKG2C+ clonotypes were among the top 10 CD8+ clonotypes and accounted for about 1.0-7.5% of CD8+ T cells.

CDR1 and CDR2 are drawn from the germline V gene: SQVTM, ANQGSEA. The CDR3 measures 15 amino acids from cysteine to phenylalanine. The DNA is not on file. To determine HCMV serostatus, a commercial ELISA kit was used to detect HCMV-specific IgG in serum. Ficoll density gradient centrifugation was used to isolate peripheral blood mononuclear cells from blood. The chain employs TRBV29-1 and TRBJ1-4; lacking DNA, the TRBD1 call made by TCRdb goes unchecked. Sequences were obtained from blood T cells: a sorted CD56 or NKG2C T cell subset, CD4+ or CD8+ T cells, or bulk PBMC T cells (not recorded which). This clonotype was sampled from a man aged 18 to 69 in good health. CDR3 region: CSVLLNRGPTEKLFF.